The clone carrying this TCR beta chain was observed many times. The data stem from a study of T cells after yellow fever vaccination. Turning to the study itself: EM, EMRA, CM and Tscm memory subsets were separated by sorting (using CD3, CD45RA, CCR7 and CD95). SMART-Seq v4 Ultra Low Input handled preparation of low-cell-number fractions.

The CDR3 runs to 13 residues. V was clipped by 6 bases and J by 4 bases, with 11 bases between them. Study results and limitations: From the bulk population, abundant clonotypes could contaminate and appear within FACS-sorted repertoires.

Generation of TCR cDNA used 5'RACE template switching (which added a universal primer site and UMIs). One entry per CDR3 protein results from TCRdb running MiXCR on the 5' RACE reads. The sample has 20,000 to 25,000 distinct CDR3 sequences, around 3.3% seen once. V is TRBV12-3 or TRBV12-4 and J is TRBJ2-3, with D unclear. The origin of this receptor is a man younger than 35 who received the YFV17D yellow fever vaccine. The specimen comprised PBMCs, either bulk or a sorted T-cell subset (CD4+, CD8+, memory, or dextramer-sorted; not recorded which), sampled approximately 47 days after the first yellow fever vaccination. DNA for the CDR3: TGTGCCAGCAGCTTGATTACTCCAGATACGCAGTATTTT. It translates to CASSLITPDTQYF.